The 32 T cell receptor beta chains below all came from one sample that was sequenced in a study of CD8+CD57+ T cells in acquired aplastic anemia. Genomic DNA constituted the template upon which TCR beta VDJ and CDR3 profiling was performed. TCRdb re-called the reads through MiXCR, storing one row per CDR3 protein. The sample lists hundreds of thousands of distinct CDR3 sequences, 60% to 80% occurring once. The source material was sorted CD4+, CD8+, or CD8+CD57+ T cells (not recorded which) from PBMCs. The receptor set was obtained from a human donor in good health, serving as a control.

As regards this clonotype: A read error may be the cause here, since a much bigger clone is one base away. Here the CDR3 omits its conserved ending phenylalanine or tryptophan, so a read error is the likely source. The limits of the CDR3 on the DNA are not certain, so only TCRdb's listed CDR3 is given. The chain links TRBV29-1 to TRBJ2-7. Germline V gene lookup returns CDR1 SQVTM and CDR2 ANQGSEA. The CDR3 spans 12 amino acids, including both terminal residues. CDR3 amino acids: CSVVIGRETRYL.

This clonotype was recorded many times. The J gene is TRBJ1-5, the V gene TRBV20-1, with a weak D call TRBD1 (6 bases). V shed 6 bases and J shed 0 bases, with 15 bases lying between them. The CDR3 spans 15 residues. The germline V gene has CDR1 DFQATT and CDR2 SNEGSKA (reference sequence). CDR3 loop: CSAGPGAYSNQPQHF. CDR3 DNA: TGCAGTGCCGGGCCGGGGGCTTATAGCAATCAGCCCCAGCATTTT.

The chain joins TRBV5-1 to TRBJ2-5, with 10 nucleotides matching TRBD1. There are 13 residues in the CDR3. V dropped 2 bases and J dropped 10; count of bases not matched to a gene: 5. Germline lookup yields CDR1 SGHRS and CDR2 YFSETQ. In DNA form, the CDR3 reads TGCGCCAGCAGCTTAGGGGGACAGGGGAGCCAGTACTTC. Translation: CASSLGGQGSQYF.

This clonotype was counted ten times or more. An end of the junction does not agree with germline; a read error may underlie this. The chain uses TRBV4-1 and TRBJ2-1, with D perhaps matching TRBD2 (6 bases). Germline V lookup: CDR1 MGHRA, CDR2 YSYEKL. CDR3 length equals 13 residues. CDR3 in DNA: TGCGCCAGCAGCCAAGTTAGGGACTCGGTTTGGATCTTC. Translating gives CASSQVRDSVWIF.

Here the CDR3 DNA reads TGTGCCAGCAGTTACTCTGGCGCTGAAGCTTTCTTT. The encoded protein is CASSYSGAEAFF. This chain joins TRBV6-5 and TRBJ1-1; no clear D gene. Trimming removed 0 bases from V and 6 bases from J, with 5 bases in between. The germline gives CDR1 MNHEY, CDR2 SVGAGI. This CDR3 comprises 12 residues.

Details on this clonotype: One base away lies a much larger clone, so this may be a sequencing read error. The rearrangement links TRBV6-1 to TRBJ1-3, with D unresolved. This CDR3 region has 12 residues. Trimming left V 7 bases short and J 5 bases short, with 9 bases between. Per the germline V gene, CDR1 is MNHNS and CDR2 is SASEGT. The CDR3 sequence: CASMAARNTIYF. The CDR3 coding sequence is TGTGCCAGCATGGCAGCTAGAAACACCATATATTTT.

The J gene is TRBJ1-4, the V gene TRBV9; D is undetermined. V was trimmed by 4 bases and J by 15 bases, leaving 22 bases between them. This CDR3 contains 14 residues. The germline V gene encodes CDR1 SGDLS and CDR2 YYNGEE. CDR3 nucleotides: TGTGCCAGCAGCTTCGACCGGCCAAATGAACAGTTGTTTTTT. Translation: CASSFDRPNEQLFF.

The CDR3 DNA follows: TGTGCCAGCAGTGCAGCGGGTGATACGCAGTATTTT. This encodes CASSAAGDTQYF. The V gene is TRBV7-3, the J gene TRBJ2-3; possible D gene TRBD2, 6 bases. Trimming took 6 bases from V and 6 from J, leaving 10 bases between them. The CDR3 has 12 residues. The germline V gene has CDR1 SGHTA and CDR2 FQGTGA.

The J gene is TRBJ2-2, the V gene TRBV5-8; D is undetermined. The CDR3 has 14 residues. From germline, CDR1 is SGHTS and CDR2 YDEGEE. V lost 4 bases and J lost 4, with 11 bases in between. The CDR3 protein is CASSLRCRTGELFF. CDR3 coding DNA: TGTGCCAGCAGCCTGCGGTGTCGCACCGGGGAGCTGTTTTTT.

The gene calls are TRBV12-3 or TRBV12-4 and TRBJ2-7; D is uncertain. The CDR3 has 15 residues. The V end was cut by 2 bases, the J end by 2 bases, with 13 bases between. CDR3 region: CASSLRYTETYEQYF. The CDR3 nucleotides read TGTGCCAGCAGTTTAAGGTACACCGAAACCTACGAGCAGTACTTC.

On this clonotype: A much larger clone sits a single nucleotide away, making a read error possible. V is TRBV6-6 and J is TRBJ1-1; TRBD1 aligns across 7 bases. The V segment lost 3 bases and the J segment 1 base; nucleotides outside the gene matches: 8. The CDR3 consists of 16 residues. From germline, CDR1 is MNHNY and CDR2 SVGAGI (reference sequence). The CDR3: CASSYRTGAENTEAFF. Here the CDR3 DNA reads TGTGCCAGCAGTTATCGGACAGGAGCGGAGAACACTGAAGCTTTCTTT.

This clonotype has ten or more counts. The chain uses TRBV2 and TRBJ2-5; TRBD2 matches at 14 bases. The CDR3 spans 15 residues. Germline V CDR1 and CDR2: SNHLY, FYNNEI. The ends lost 6 bases at V and 2 bases at J; junction bases unmatched: 2. CDR3: CASRGTSGGQETQYF. CDR3 nucleotides: TGTGCCAGCAGAGGGACTAGCGGGGGACAAGAGACCCAGTACTTC.

The CDR3 reads CASSGTGGRGSTEAFF. The CDR3 DNA reads TGTGCCAGCAGCGGGACAGGGGGGCGTGGGTCTACTGAAGCTTTCTTT. This chain joins TRBV9 and TRBJ1-1; 10 nucleotides match TRBD1. The CDR3 has 16 residues. Germline CDR1 is SGDLS and CDR2 is YYNGEE. The V segment lost 3 bases and the J segment 5 bases; nucleotides outside the gene matches: 10.

The chain has TRBV7-2 and TRBJ1-2, with D tentatively TRBD1 (5 bases). CDR1 and CDR2 (germline): SGHTA, FQGNSA. This CDR3 spans 15 amino acids. V was cut by 5 bases and J by 14 bases, with 27 bases left in between. In DNA form, the CDR3 reads TGTGCCAGCAGCGGTCCAGGGAAGAAGCACCAGCATTTTACCTTC. It codes for CASSGPGKKHQHFTF.

As to this clonotype: This may be a read error, as it is one base from a much larger clone. The chain joins TRBV30 to TRBJ1-1; maybe TRBD1 (6 bases). Germline-derived CDR1 and CDR2 are GTSNPN and SVGIG (reference sequence). This CDR3 comprises 11 residues. Between the trimmed V and J ends, which lost 5 bases and 10 bases, there was a span of 14 bases. Here the CDR3 DNA reads TGTGCCTGGGGACAGCCCGAAGTAGCTTTCTTT. Amino acids: CAWGQPEVAFF.

The chain couples TRBV12-3 or TRBV12-4 to TRBJ2-2; 7 nucleotides line up with TRBD1. V trimming: 3 bases; J trimming: 5 bases; junction bases outside the gene matches: 6. The CDR3 is 15 residues long. CDR3 sequence reads: CASSFATGQTGELFF. The DNA for the CDR3 is TGTGCCAGCAGTTTCGCGACAGGGCAAACCGGGGAGCTGTTTTTT.

The V gene is TRBV10-2, the J gene TRBJ1-1; D may be TRBD1 (6 bases). Germline CDR1 is WSHSY and CDR2 is SAAADI. The CDR3 is made up of 14 amino acids. The ends were cut back, 4 bases at V and 1 base at J, with 10 bases in the middle. The CDR3 loop reads CASSVETGNTEAFF. DNA for the CDR3: TGCGCCAGCAGTGTCGAGACAGGGAACACTGAAGCTTTCTTT.

With regard to this clonotype: A read error may account for a junction end that differs from germline. The chain is built from TRBV27 and TRBJ2-5; a weak D match, TRBD1 (6 bases). Germline assignment: CDR1 MNHEY and CDR2 SMNVEV (reference sequence). CDR3 length: 15 residues. The CDR3 spells CASGFRQGLRETQYF. As DNA, the CDR3 is TGTGCCAGCGGTTTCAGGCAGGGGCTACGGGAGACCCAGTACTTC.

This sequence joins TRBV10-3 and TRBJ2-7, with no clear D. The CDR3 contains 14 residues. Germline V gene lookup returns CDR1 ENHRY and CDR2 SYGVKD. Trimming removed 3 bases at V and 3 bases at J, with 12 bases between. In DNA, the CDR3 is TGTGCCATCAGTGACCACCAATCTCTCTACGAGCAGTACTTC. It translates to CAISDHQSLYEQYF.

This clonotype was recorded once. The conserved final phenylalanine or tryptophan is absent from the CDR3, which likely points to a read error. The limits of the CDR3 on the DNA are not certain, so only TCRdb's listed CDR3 is given. J is TRBJ2-3 and V is TRBV7-2; the table names TRBD2, a call not compared with the DNA. The germline V gene has CDR1 SGHTA and CDR2 FQGNSA. The CDR3 adds up to 11 amino acids, both ends counted. This CDR3 reads CASSPAATPTD.

In the case of this clonotype: The junction departs from the called germline gene at one end, perhaps through a read error. The V gene is TRBV7-2, the J gene TRBJ2-7; D unclear. This CDR3 is built from 14 residues. Germline values: CDR1 SGHTA, CDR2 FQGNSA. The CDR3 DNA sequence: TGTGCCAGCAGCTTTGCAGGAGAGAACTATGAGCACACCTTC. Translated: CASSFAGENYEHTF.

This clonotype appeared a single time. The CDR3 region is CASSLDTVLQDTIYF. CDR3 bases: TGTGCCAGCAGCTTGGACACAGTACTACAAGACACCATATATTTT. The gene calls are TRBV9 and TRBJ1-3, with D maybe TRBD1 (5 bases). Germline V gene sequence: CDR1 SGDLS, CDR2 YYNGEE. Trimming removed 4 bases at V and 8 bases at J, with 19 bases between. The CDR3 length is 15 residues.

Of note for this clonotype: Because the CDR3's place on the DNA is in doubt, the DNA is left out and the CDR3 is given as listed by TCRdb. V and J are TRBV7-2 and TRBJ1-2; TRBD1 is the table's D call, not checked against the DNA. Germline assignment: CDR1 SGHTA and CDR2 FQGNSA. The CDR3 is 15 residues long, counting both termini. The CDR3 is CASSVGPGTRYPLTF.

Only a few counts were recorded for this clonotype. A clone one base away is much larger, so this may be a read error. V and J are TRBV20-1 and TRBJ2-7, with 10 bases that match TRBD2. Trimming cost V 2 bases and J 4 bases; bases outside gene matches: 11. From germline, CDR1 is DFQATT and CDR2 SNEGSKA (reference sequence). This CDR3 is built from 16 residues. CDR3 sequence: CSARNPSSGGGYEQYF. The CDR3 DNA sequence: TGCAGTGCTAGAAATCCCTCTAGCGGGGGTGGGTACGAGCAGTACTTC.

This sequence joins TRBV15 and TRBJ2-7; possibly TRBD1 for D (6 bases). The germline CDR1 and CDR2 sequences are LNHNV and YYDKDF (reference sequence). The CDR3 runs 15 residues. Trimming removed 3 bases from V and 3 bases from J, with 15 bases in between. The chain's CDR3 is CATSSEPLQGYEQYF. In nucleotides, the CDR3 is TGTGCCACCAGCAGCGAGCCGCTACAGGGCTACGAGCAGTACTTC.

The genes are TRBV5-1 and TRBJ1-1; D is uncertain. V was shortened by 4 bases and J by 8 bases, with 15 bases between the two germline ends. The CDR3 extends over 13 amino acids. Germline values: CDR1 SGHRS, CDR2 YFSETQ. CDR3: CASSPQLAGEAFF. CDR3 in DNA: TGCGCCAGCAGCCCTCAGCTTGCGGGGGAAGCTTTCTTT.

With regard to this clonotype: The junction differs from germline at one of its ends, possibly a read error. This chain links TRBV5-1 with TRBJ2-5; D ambiguous. CDR3 size: 15 residues. Germline V gene lookup returns CDR1 SGHRS and CDR2 YFSETQ. CDR3 nucleotides: TGTGCCAGCACCCTAACAAATACTGGTATGGAGACCCAGTACTTC. Translating it yields CASTLTNTGMETQYF.

V and J are TRBV9 and TRBJ2-5, with D possibly being TRBD1 or TRBD2 (5 bases each). The CDR3 covers 16 residues. V gave up 2 bases and J gave up 9 bases, with 23 bases separating them. CDR1 and CDR2 (germline): SGDLS, YYNGEE. As DNA, the CDR3 is TGTGCCAGCAGCGTTACGGCGGGTCAGGGAGAAGATTCCCAGTACTTC. As protein: CASSVTAGQGEDSQYF.

There are many counts of this clonotype. The chain combines TRBV7-2 with TRBJ2-7; D not resolved. The V end lost 5 bases, the J end lost 0 bases, and 8 bases lay between the germline ends. The germline gives CDR1 SGHTA, CDR2 FQGNSA. CDR3 length equals 13 residues. The DNA of the CDR3 is TGTGCCAGCAGCCGGGTGTGCTCCTACGAGCAGTACTTC. This sequence encodes CASSRVCSYEQYF.

This clonotype was detected a few times. The chain uses TRBV25-1 and TRBJ2-3, with D perhaps matching TRBD1 (5 bases). The CDR3 length is 15 residues. Trimming pared 2 bases from V and 0 bases from J, leaving 9 bases between. CDR1 is MGHDK, CDR2 SYGVNS, per germline. This CDR3 reads CASSEGATSTDTQYF. CDR3 bases: TGTGCCAGCAGTGAAGGGGCAACTAGCACAGATACGCAGTATTTT.

This clonotype has a count of ten or more. The chain uses TRBV20-1 and TRBJ2-7; D gene ambiguous. V gave up 0 bases and J gave up 6 bases, with 15 bases separating them. This CDR3 spans 14 amino acids. From germline, CDR1 is DFQATT and CDR2 SNEGSKA (reference sequence). For the CDR3, the DNA is TGCAGTGCTAGAGATCTCGGCCCACCATTCGAGCAGTACTTC. It translates to CSARDLGPPFEQYF.

J is TRBJ2-7 and V is TRBV15; D not resolved. The CDR3 spans 13 residues. Trimming cost V 4 bases and J 3 bases, with 10 bases left between them. CDR1 and CDR2 from the germline V gene are LNHNV and YYDKDF (reference sequence). In DNA form, the CDR3 reads TGTGCCACCAGCACTTACCGAGGCTACGAGCAGTACTTC. This gives the protein CATSTYRGYEQYF. Full variable domain (outside the CDR3, taken from reference TRBV15 and TRBJ2-7): DAMVIQNPRYQVTQFGKPVTLSCSQTLNHNVMYWYQQKSSQAPKLLFHYYDKDFNNEADTPDNFQSRRPNTSFCFLDIRSPGLGDTAMYLCATSTYRGYEQYFGPGTRLTVT.